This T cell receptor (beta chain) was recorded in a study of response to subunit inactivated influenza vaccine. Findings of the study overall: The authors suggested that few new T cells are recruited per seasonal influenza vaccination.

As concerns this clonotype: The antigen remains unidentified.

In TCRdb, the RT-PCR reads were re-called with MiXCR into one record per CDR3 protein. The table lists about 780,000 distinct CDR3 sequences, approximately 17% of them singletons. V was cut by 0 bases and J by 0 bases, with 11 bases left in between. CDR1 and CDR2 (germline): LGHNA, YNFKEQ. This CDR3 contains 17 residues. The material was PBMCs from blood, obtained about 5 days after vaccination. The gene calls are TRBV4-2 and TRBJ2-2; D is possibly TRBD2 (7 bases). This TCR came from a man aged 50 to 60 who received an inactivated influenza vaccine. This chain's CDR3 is CASSQEGGLTNTGELFF. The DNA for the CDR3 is TGTGCCAGCAGCCAAGAAGGGGGACTAACGAACACCGGGGAGCTGTTTTTT.